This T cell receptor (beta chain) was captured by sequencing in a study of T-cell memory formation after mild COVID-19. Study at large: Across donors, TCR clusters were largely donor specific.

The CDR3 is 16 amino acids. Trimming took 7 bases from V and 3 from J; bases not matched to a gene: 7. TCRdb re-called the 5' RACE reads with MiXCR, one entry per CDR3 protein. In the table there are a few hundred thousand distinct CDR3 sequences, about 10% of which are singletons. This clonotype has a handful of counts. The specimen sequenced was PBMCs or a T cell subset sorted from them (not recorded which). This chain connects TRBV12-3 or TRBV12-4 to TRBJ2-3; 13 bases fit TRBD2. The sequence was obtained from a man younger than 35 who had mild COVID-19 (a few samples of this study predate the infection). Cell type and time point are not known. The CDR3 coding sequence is TGTGCCAGCAAGATCACTAGCGGGGGGGTTACAGATACGCAGTATTTT. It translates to CASKITSGGVTDTQYF.